Each of the 22 T cell receptor beta chains below was sequenced from the same sample in a study of shared clonotypes between healthy human individuals. Generated by immunoSEQ multiplex PCR, the TCRdb table keeps only in-frame clones and is missing some. The table lists hundreds of thousands of clones, under 80% of them singletons, with 1.7% in the top ten. The sample comprised memory CD4+ T cells sorted from blood. The subset: CD45RA-negative fraction. These receptors were obtained from a woman aged 30 to 39 in good health.

This chain joins TRBV2 and TRBJ1-2; 7 bases line up with TRBD1. The germline V gene encodes CDR1 SNHLY and CDR2 FYNNEI. V trimming: 7 bases; J trimming: 2 bases; junction bases outside the gene matches: 10. The CDR3 has 15 residues. CDR3 residues: CASTRMQGVNYGYTF. The CDR3 DNA reads as TGTGCCAGCACACGGATGCAGGGGGTGAACTATGGCTACACCTTC.

The V call is TRBV10-3, the J call TRBJ2-3, with D perhaps matching TRBD2 (6 bases). Trimming took off 8 bases at V and 5 bases at J, with 17 bases between the two ends. CDR1 and CDR2 (germline): ENHRY, SYGVKD. This CDR3 is 14 amino acids long. CDR3 sequence (DNA): TGTGCCATCGGACGGGACTCGCAGGGAGATACGCAGTATTTT. Encoded protein: CAIGRDSQGDTQYF.

The V and J genes are TRBV5-1 and TRBJ2-1, with 13 bases aligning to TRBD2. V was clipped by 3 bases and J by 2 bases; unmatched bases: 5. Germline V gives CDR1 SGHRS, CDR2 YFSETQ. This CDR3 spans 17 amino acids. The CDR3 region has the DNA TGCGCCAGCAGCTGGACTAGCGGGAGCCCTACCTACAATGAGCAGTTCTTC. It encodes CASSWTSGSPTYNEQFF.

The chain has TRBV2 and TRBJ2-7; a weak D match, TRBD1 (6 bases). The germline CDR1 and CDR2 sequences are SNHLY and FYNNEI. V was cut by 1 base and J by 6 bases, with 16 bases left in between. The CDR3 spans 15 residues. DNA for the CDR3: TGTGCCAGCAGTGAAGGGGGGCACGGAGGTAGCGAGCAGTACTTC. It translates to CASSEGGHGGSEQYF.

The CDR3 bases are TGCGCCAGCAGCCAAGAGAGGCCAAGAGTGGGGGATGAAGGCAATCAGCCCCAGCATTTT. It yields the protein CASSQERPRVGDEGNQPQHF. The chain carries TRBV4-1 and TRBJ1-5, with a weak D call TRBD1 (5 bases). The CDR3 totals 20 residues. V dropped 0 bases and J dropped 2 bases, with 23 bases sitting between them. The germline gives CDR1 MGHRA, CDR2 YSYEKL.

CDR3 nucleotide sequence: TGTGCCAGCAGCGTAGACGGCGGGATCGAGTACTTC. Amino acids: CASSVDGGIEYF. The chain employs TRBV9 and TRBJ2-7, with D maybe TRBD2 (6 bases). V lost 0 bases and J 11 bases, leaving 12 bases between the germline ends. The CDR3 sequence is 12 residues long. CDR1 and CDR2 (germline): SGDLS, YYNGEE.

The chain recombines TRBV5-1 with TRBJ2-2; 7 bases are a match to TRBD1. The CDR3 runs 15 residues. After removal of 6 bases from V and 2 bases from J, the junction contained 7 bases not matched to a gene. Germline values: CDR1 SGHRS, CDR2 YFSETQ. The chain's CDR3 is CASTLGQSNTGELFF. Written as DNA, the CDR3 is TGCGCCAGCACCCTGGGACAGTCCAACACCGGGGAGCTGTTTTTT.

This clone was counted between two and nine times. The CDR3 DNA is TGTGCCAGCAGCCTGCAAGGGACTAGATCAGATACGCAGTATTTT. Its protein is CASSLQGTRSDTQYF. The V and J genes are TRBV7-2 and TRBJ2-3, with 8 bases fitting TRBD2. The junction had 8 bases not matched to a gene; V was cut back by 5 bases and J by 4 bases. This CDR3 comprises 15 residues. Germline V gives CDR1 SGHTA, CDR2 FQGNSA.

The V call is TRBV5-1, the J call TRBJ2-7; 9 bases align to TRBD1. Germline V gene sequence: CDR1 SGHRS, CDR2 YFSETQ. The CDR3 contains 15 residues. Trimming cost V 0 bases and J 2 bases; bases outside gene matches: 3. CDR3 protein: CASSLGQGGTYEQYF. In nucleotides, the CDR3 is TGCGCCAGCAGCTTGGGACAGGGGGGAACCTACGAGCAGTACTTC.

This CDR3 is CAISGGGREAFF. The CDR3 DNA reads TGTGCCATCAGCGGGGGAGGGAGGGAAGCTTTCTTT. The J gene is TRBJ1-1, the V gene TRBV10-3; TRBD1 is a possible D gene (5 bases). Germline V gene data show CDR1 as ENHRY and CDR2 as SYGVKD. The V end lost 6 bases, the J end lost 8 bases, and 13 bases lay between the germline ends. The CDR3 consists of 12 residues.

The CDR3 region has the DNA TGTGCCAGCAGCTTTGGGGCAGGGTCATACAATGAGCAGTTCTTC. Protein: CASSFGAGSYNEQFF. V usage is TRBV7-7 and J usage is TRBJ2-1, with D possibly being TRBD1 (5 bases). V was cut by 3 bases and J by 4 bases, with 13 bases left in between. Germline lookup yields CDR1 SSHAT and CDR2 FNYEAQ (reference sequence). CDR3 size: 15 residues.

The table lists this clone with a few counts. J is TRBJ2-6 and V is TRBV2; 9 bases are a match to TRBD1. Germline V gives CDR1 SNHLY, CDR2 FYNNEI. V trimming: 4 bases; J trimming: 0 bases; junction bases outside the gene matches: 1. The CDR3 extends over 16 amino acids. The CDR3 sequence: CASSVDRGSGANVLTF. CDR3 in DNA: TGTGCCAGCAGTGTGGACAGGGGCTCTGGGGCCAACGTCCTGACTTTC.

This chain links TRBV28 with TRBJ1-1; 10 bases are shared with TRBD1. V dropped 3 bases and J dropped 1; count of bases not matched to a gene: 20. The CDR3 is 21 residues long. Germline lookup yields CDR1 MDHEN and CDR2 SYDVKM. The CDR3 loop is CASSFPGVKTDRGLRNTEAFF. The CDR3 DNA is TGTGCCAGCAGTTTCCCTGGTGTGAAGACCGACAGGGGGCTCAGGAACACTGAAGCTTTCTTT.

Comment on this clone: A much larger clone differs from this one at a single base, so this may be a read error. The V and J genes are TRBV7-2 and TRBJ2-1, with TRBD1 matching over 7 bases. Germline trimming cut 4 bases from V and 7 bases from J; bases unmatched to any gene: 4. The CDR3 has 13 residues. Germline CDR1 reads SGHTA; CDR2 reads FQGNSA. CDR3 sequence (DNA): TGTGCCAGCAGCTCCGGGACAGTGAATGAGCAGTTCTTC. It encodes CASSSGTVNEQFF.

The sample holds one count of this clone. V is TRBV5-1 and J is TRBJ2-3, with a weak D call TRBD1 (8 bases). V gave up 5 bases and J gave up 6 bases, with 19 bases separating them. Germline V gene lookup returns CDR1 SGHRS and CDR2 YFSETQ. CDR3 length equals 15 residues. CDR3 DNA: TGCGCCAGCAGGTGGACAGGGAGGGAGACGGATACGCAGTATTTT. Amino acid sequence: CASRWTGRETDTQYF.

This clone was observed a single time. The same CDR3 arises from other DNA sequences in this sample as well. The chain recombines TRBV4-1 with TRBJ2-4; 7 bases match TRBD2. Germline CDR1 reads MGHRA; CDR2 reads YSYEKL. This CDR3 has 15 residues. The ends lost 0 bases at V and 3 bases at J; junction bases unmatched: 2. In DNA form, the CDR3 reads TGCGCCAGCAGCCAAGAGGCGGGAGTCAAAAACATTCAGTACTTC. It translates to CASSQEAGVKNIQYF.

This chain joins TRBV7-2 and TRBJ1-2; possibly TRBD1 for D (5 bases). CDR3 length: 14 residues. The germline V and J ends were trimmed by 3 bases and 4 bases, with 12 bases remaining between them. The V gene's germline CDR1 is SGHTA and CDR2 FQGNSA. The chain's CDR3 is CASSFQGSSYGYTF. The CDR3 nucleotides read TGTGCCAGCAGCTTCCAGGGATCATCCTATGGCTACACCTTC.

This clone was found a few times. Other DNA sequences from this sample encode an identical CDR3 as well. The rearrangement links TRBV19 to TRBJ2-1, with 11 bases fitting TRBD1. This CDR3 contains 17 residues. Germline V CDR1 and CDR2: LNHDA, SQIVND (reference sequence). Losses at the gene ends were 0 bases for V and 4 bases for J; bases not matched to a gene: 5. The CDR3 sequence: CASSIDTGTGGYNEQFF. The CDR3, as DNA: TGTGCCAGTAGTATAGACACCGGGACAGGGGGGTACAATGAGCAGTTCTTC.

The rearrangement joins TRBV27 to TRBJ1-2; D unresolved. This CDR3 contains 13 residues. Trimming took 4 bases from V and 3 from J, leaving 9 bases between them. Germline assignment: CDR1 MNHEY and CDR2 SMNVEV (reference sequence). This chain's CDR3 is CASSSRRYYGYTF. CDR3 nucleotide sequence: TGTGCCAGCAGTTCCCGCCGGTACTATGGCTACACCTTC.

CDR3 sequence reads: CASSPNMGTGELFF. The CDR3 DNA sequence: TGTGCCAGCAGCCCTAACATGGGCACCGGGGAGCTGTTTTTT. The rearrangement joins TRBV27 to TRBJ2-2; D unclear. V dropped 6 bases and J dropped 4 bases, with 12 bases sitting between them. Germline V gene sequence: CDR1 MNHEY, CDR2 SMNVEV (reference sequence). This CDR3 comprises 14 residues.

The genes are TRBV11-1 and TRBJ2-2; D perhaps matches TRBD2 (5 bases). The germline V and J ends were trimmed by 3 bases and 1 base, with 6 bases remaining between them. The CDR3 extends over 14 amino acids. In germline, CDR1 is SGHAT, CDR2 FQDESV (reference sequence). The CDR3 DNA reads as TGTGCCAGCAGCTTCGGACTGAACACCGGGGAGCTGTTTTTT. Amino acids: CASSFGLNTGELFF.

CDR3 loop: CASSMIATVECGNIQYF. The CDR3, as DNA: TGTGCCAGTAGTATGATCGCCACTGTCGAGTGCGGAAACATTCAGTACTTC. V usage is TRBV19 and J usage is TRBJ2-4; D uncertain. Germline loops: CDR1 LNHDA, CDR2 SQIVND (reference sequence). The V gene lost 3 bases and the J gene lost 6 bases, with 21 bases spanning the gap. The CDR3 totals 17 residues.